This passage covers 22 T cell receptor beta chains from one sample sequenced in a study of cytomegalovirus exposure and HLA in healthy donors. 13 Jbeta primers and 60 Vbeta primers were used for the PCR. The protocol was immunoSEQ multiplex PCR, while the TCRdb copy is restricted to in-frame clones and leaves out a portion. This sample has some 140,000 clones, with 80% found just once. Sequenced: PBMCs. These receptors came from a man between 25 and 39 years old in good health and CMV-seronegative.

The rearrangement links TRBV7-2 to TRBJ2-7; 9 nucleotides line up with TRBD1. Unmatched junction bases numbered 9, after V lost 5 bases and J lost 4 bases. CDR1 and CDR2 (germline): SGHTA, FQGNSA. CDR3 length: 15 amino acids. The CDR3 sequence: CASSPSTGGGYEQYF. As DNA, the CDR3 is TGTGCCAGCAGCCCCTCGACAGGGGGTGGATACGAGCAGTACTTC. Looking up the rest from reference TRBV7-2 and TRBJ2-7 gives the full variable domain: GAGVSQSPSNKVTEKGKDVELRCDPISGHTALYWYRQSLGQGLEFLIYFQGNSAPDKSGLPSDRFSAERTGGSVSTLTIQRTQQEDSAVYLCASSPSTGGGYEQYFGPGTRLTVT.

The rearrangement joins TRBV6-5 to TRBJ2-3; weak D call: TRBD1 (5 bases). Germline CDR1 and CDR2: MNHEY and SVGAGI. V was trimmed by 2 bases and J by 1 base, leaving 7 bases between them. CDR3 size: 14 residues. DNA for the CDR3: TGTGCCAGCAGTTACGGGGCTCGCACAGATACGCAGTATTTT. Residues: CASSYGARTDTQYF.

This chain uses TRBV5-4 with TRBJ2-3, with a possible D match to TRBD1 (6 bases). CDR3 size: 13 residues. Germline values: CDR1 SGHNT, CDR2 YYREEE (reference sequence). V was clipped by 1 base and J by 5 bases, with 8 bases between them. In nucleotides, the CDR3 is TGTGCCAGCAGCTTGAAAGGGGGAGATACGCAGTATTTT. This sequence encodes CASSLKGGDTQYF.

The V call is TRBV7-2, the J call TRBJ2-4; a weak D match, TRBD2 (6 bases). Germline assignment: CDR1 SGHTA and CDR2 FQGNSA. The CDR3 sequence is 14 residues long. The germline V and J ends were trimmed by 2 bases and 7 bases, with 12 bases remaining between them. The CDR3 nucleotides are TGTGCCAGCAGCTTACTGACTAGTGGTAACATTCAGTACTTC. Protein product: CASSLLTSGNIQYF.

V is TRBV4-3 and J is TRBJ1-1; unclear D gene. Germline V gene lookup returns CDR1 LGHNA and CDR2 YSLEER. CDR3 length: 14 residues. Deletions cut 0 bases from V and 1 base from J, with 6 bases between. The CDR3 bases are TGCGCCAGCAGCCAAGATCGCGGGAACACTGAAGCTTTCTTT. Amino acid sequence: CASSQDRGNTEAFF.

V is TRBV6-5 and J is TRBJ2-3; the D is unclear. CDR1 and CDR2 (germline): MNHEY, SVGAGI. The CDR3 is 14 residues long. The germline V and J ends were trimmed by 2 bases and 2 bases, with 8 bases remaining between them. The CDR3 coding sequence is TGTGCCAGCAGTTACCGGCGGAACACAGATACGCAGTATTTT. It is translated as CASSYRRNTDTQYF.

This clone was seen ten or more times. The chain employs TRBV27 and TRBJ1-5; 7 bases match TRBD1. The germline V gene has CDR1 MNHEY and CDR2 SMNVEV (reference sequence). The CDR3 runs to 16 residues. With V trimmed by 1 base and J by 3 bases, 6 bases remained unmatched. Here the CDR3 reads CASSLFGGQINQPQHF. The DNA of the CDR3 is TGTGCCAGCAGTTTATTTGGGGGACAGATCAATCAGCCCCAGCATTTT.

The V call is TRBV27, the J call TRBJ2-7, with TRBD2 matching 7 bases. CDR1 MNHEY and CDR2 SMNVEV come from the germline V gene (reference sequence). CDR3 length: 14 amino acids. Germline trimming cut 3 bases from V and 3 bases from J; bases unmatched to any gene: 5. The CDR3 is CASSFGGLIYEQYF. Written as DNA, the CDR3 is TGTGCCAGCAGTTTCGGGGGACTAATCTACGAGCAGTACTTC.

This clone occurred a few times. The chain joins TRBV6-5 to TRBJ1-4; D call uncertain. The V gene's germline CDR1 is MNHEY and CDR2 SVGAGI. This CDR3 is built from 14 residues. V dropped 6 bases and J dropped 0 bases, with 8 bases sitting between them. In nucleotides, the CDR3 is TGTGCCAGCAGCGACACCACAACTAATGAAAAACTGTTTTTT. This sequence encodes CASSDTTTNEKLFF.

Points on this clone: A junction end diverges from the germline sequence, so it may reflect a read error. V usage is TRBV7-9 and J usage is TRBJ2-7, with a weak D call TRBD1 (5 bases). The CDR3 runs 12 residues. Germline CDR1 is SEHNR and CDR2 is FQNEAQ (reference sequence). The CDR3 DNA reads as TGTTCCAGCAGCTCCCCCAGGGTCGAGCAGTACTTC. Translating gives CSSSSPRVEQYF. Based on the CDR3 plus reference TRBV7-9 and TRBJ2-7, the full variable domain is DTGVSQNPRHKITKRGQNVTFRCDPISEHNRLYWYRQTLGQGPEFLTYFQNEAQLEKSRLLSDRFSAERPKGSFSTLEIQRTEQGDSAMYLCSSSSPRVEQYFGPGTRLTVT.

V and J are TRBV7-2 and TRBJ2-6, with 7 bases matching TRBD1. V dropped 5 bases and J dropped 0; count of bases not matched to a gene: 7. This CDR3 contains 17 residues. Looked up from germline, CDR1 is SGHTA and CDR2 is FQGNSA. CDR3 residues: CASSQQGPSSGANVLTF. Here the CDR3 DNA reads TGTGCCAGCAGCCAACAGGGGCCTAGCTCTGGGGCCAACGTCCTGACTTTC. The variable domain in full, completed from reference TRBV7-2 and TRBJ2-6, reads GAGVSQSPSNKVTEKGKDVELRCDPISGHTALYWYRQSLGQGLEFLIYFQGNSAPDKSGLPSDRFSAERTGGSVSTLTIQRTQQEDSAVYLCASSQQGPSSGANVLTFGAGSRLTVL.

The chain has TRBV10-3 and TRBJ1-1, with D perhaps matching TRBD1 (5 bases). CDR1 is ENHRY, CDR2 SYGVKD, per germline. Trimming left V 10 bases short and J 3 bases short, with 15 bases between. This CDR3 contains 13 residues. The CDR3 sequence is CATKGHGDTEAFF. In nucleotides, the CDR3 is TGTGCCACCAAAGGACACGGAGACACTGAAGCTTTCTTT.

This chain joins TRBV28 and TRBJ1-1; D gene uncertain. The CDR3 consists of 13 residues. Trimming left V 6 bases short and J 0 bases short, with 8 bases between. Germline V gene sequence: CDR1 MDHEN, CDR2 SYDVKM. The CDR3 loop reads CASRSLLNTEAFF. CDR3 sequence (DNA): TGTGCCAGCAGATCCCTTTTGAACACTGAAGCTTTCTTT.

This clone was recorded only once. This chain connects TRBV11-2 to TRBJ2-2; the match to TRBD2 covers 10 bases. Unmatched junction bases numbered 9, after V lost 5 bases and J lost 3 bases. The germline V gene encodes CDR1 SGHAT and CDR2 FQNNGV. The CDR3 is 17 amino acids. The CDR3 is CASSLHRLAGHTGELFF. The CDR3, as DNA: TGTGCCAGCAGCCTCCACAGACTAGCGGGTCACACCGGGGAGCTGTTTTTT.

V and J are TRBV28 and TRBJ2-7, with D tentatively TRBD1 (5 bases). The CDR3 length is 12 residues. CDR1 is MDHEN, CDR2 SYDVKM, per germline. The V gene lost 4 bases and the J gene lost 6 bases, with 10 bases spanning the gap. The CDR3 DNA follows: TGTGCCAGCAGTTCAAGGACATTCGAGCAGTACTTC. Translation gives CASSSRTFEQYF.

The V gene is TRBV19, the J gene TRBJ2-7; a weak D match, TRBD2 (6 bases). Germline CDR1 LNHDA, CDR2 SQIVND (reference sequence). This CDR3 is 13 amino acids long. V lost 6 bases, J lost 4 bases, and 13 bases lay in between. The CDR3 DNA follows: TGTGCCAGTAGCATTAGCGGTCCTTACGAGCAGTACTTC. Translating gives CASSISGPYEQYF.

This sequence joins TRBV30 and TRBJ1-2, with D maybe TRBD1 (6 bases). The CDR3 sequence is 14 residues long. Germline V gene lookup returns CDR1 GTSNPN and CDR2 SVGIG (reference sequence). CDR3 in DNA: TGTGGGTTGAACAGGGTGAGCCCTATAAGTGGCTACACCTTC. As protein: CGLNRVSPISGYTF.

The sample holds one count of this clone. The chain recombines TRBV11-3 with TRBJ2-1; 11 nucleotides match TRBD2. Germline CDR1 SGHNT, CDR2 YENEEA. The CDR3 consists of 14 residues. V trimming: 5 bases; J trimming: 8 bases; junction bases outside the gene matches: 5. The DNA for the CDR3 is TGTGCCAGCAGCCCCTTAGCGGGAGGGGATGAGCAGTTCTTC. Its protein is CASSPLAGGDEQFF.

In this sample, this clone turned up a few times. V is TRBV19 and J is TRBJ2-2, with D hard to call. This CDR3 has 13 residues. Germline V gene data show CDR1 as LNHDA and CDR2 as SQIVND (reference sequence). Trimming stripped 3 bases from V and 3 bases from J, with 5 bases between. CDR3 in DNA: TGTGCCAGTAGTATCCGTTACACCGGGGAGCTGTTTTTT. Amino acids: CASSIRYTGELFF.

The chain couples TRBV6-5 to TRBJ1-2; 8 bases match TRBD1. This CDR3 has 14 amino acids. Germline trimming cut 0 bases from V and 5 bases from J; bases unmatched to any gene: 2. Germline V gives CDR1 MNHEY, CDR2 SVGAGI. Written as DNA, the CDR3 is TGTGCCAGCAGTTACTCGTACAGGGGGTATGGCTACACCTTC. It yields the protein CASSYSYRGYGYTF.

This rearrangement joins TRBV15 to TRBJ1-4; 10 nucleotides match TRBD1. The CDR3 contains 18 residues. V trimming: 1 base; J trimming: 8 bases; junction bases outside the gene matches: 13. Germline CDR1 reads LNHNV; CDR2 reads YYDKDF (reference sequence). For the CDR3, the DNA is TGTGCCACCAGCAGAGTTTTGGGGGACAGGGGCAAGGGGGAAAAACTGTTTTTT. It encodes CATSRVLGDRGKGEKLFF.

This chain links TRBV10-1 with TRBJ2-3, with 10 nucleotides matching TRBD2. CDR3 length: 17 amino acids. Germline lookup yields CDR1 WNHNN and CDR2 SYGVQD (reference sequence). V was clipped by 0 bases and J by 5 bases; unmatched bases: 8. The CDR3, as DNA: TGCGCCAGCAGTGAGTCGGAGAGCGGGAGGGGGAAAGATACGCAGTATTTT. It is translated as CASSESESGRGKDTQYF.